The 22 T cell receptor beta chains below come from one sample, sequenced in a study of blood T cells in healthy people across ages. It was with a sample-barcoded 5' primer and a J-beta primer mix that a second PCR of about 6 to 12 cycles was run. TCRdb itself ran the 5' RACE reads through MiXCR, one entry per CDR3 protein. Of roughly 1,300,000 distinct CDR3 sequences listed, around 59% are singletons. The sequenced material came from blood. These TCRs come from a man between 18 and 29 years old in good health.

This sequence joins TRBV5-1 and TRBJ2-1, with 14 bases identical to TRBD2. Looked up from germline, CDR1 is SGHRS and CDR2 is YFSETQ. Trimming took 0 bases from V and 5 from J; bases not matched to a gene: 7. The CDR3 extends over 18 amino acids. The CDR3 reads CASSLATGLAGVNNEQFF. The CDR3 coding sequence is TGCGCCAGCAGCTTGGCGACGGGACTAGCGGGGGTAAACAATGAGCAGTTCTTC.

J is TRBJ2-7 and V is TRBV13; perhaps TRBD2 as D (5 bases). The J call may be incorrect, as the DNA end agrees better with TRBJ2-5. This CDR3 spans 15 amino acids. Germline V gives CDR1 PRHDT, CDR2 FYEKMQ (reference sequence). As DNA, the CDR3 is TGTGCCAGCAGCTTAGGGGGCCTCACGGGGGAGACCCAGTACTTC. It is translated as CASSLGGLTGETQYF.

This chain connects TRBV6-6 to TRBJ2-4, with D tentatively TRBD1 (6 bases). CDR3 length equals 15 residues. V gave up 0 bases and J gave up 6 bases, with 12 bases separating them. Germline CDR1 MNHNY, CDR2 SVGAGI (reference sequence). CDR3 bases: TGTGCCAGCAGTTACTCTCCGGGACATATAAACATTCAGTACTTC. It specifies CASSYSPGHINIQYF.

The genes are TRBV4-1 and TRBJ1-4; D might be TRBD1 (6 bases). Per germline, CDR1 MGHRA and CDR2 YSYEKL. V lost 0 bases to trimming and J lost 8 bases, with 13 bases between them. The CDR3 runs to 15 residues. The CDR3 nucleotides read TGCGCCAGCAGCCAAGAAACAGGGTTAGTCGAAAAACTGTTTTTT. This codes for CASSQETGLVEKLFF.

The chain combines TRBV28 with TRBJ2-7; 12 positions match TRBD2. The V segment lost 6 bases and the J segment 3 bases; nucleotides outside the gene matches: 15. This CDR3 is built from 18 residues. The V gene's germline CDR1 is MDHEN and CDR2 SYDVKM. In nucleotides, the CDR3 is TGTGCCAGCAGGCACTCCCTCAAGGGACTAGCGGGTATCTACGAGCAGTACTTC. Its translation: CASRHSLKGLAGIYEQYF.

This clonotype was counted between two and nine times. The CDR3 DNA is TGCGCCAGCAGCCAAGATCCCCGGGGGGGAAATGAGCAGTTCTTC. Protein product: CASSQDPRGGNEQFF. The rearrangement uses TRBV4-1 and TRBJ2-1; TRBD2 aligns across 8 bases. CDR1 and CDR2 (germline): MGHRA, YSYEKL. The CDR3 loop spans 15 amino acids. The V gene end was trimmed by 0 bases and the J gene end by 7 bases; junction bases not matched to a gene: 5.

The gene calls are TRBV7-9 and TRBJ2-1; TRBD2 matches 9 bases. Germline V CDR1 and CDR2: SEHNR, FQNEAQ (reference sequence). J was trimmed by 8 bases and V by 5 bases; bases with no gene match: 10. CDR3 size: 15 residues. The CDR3 DNA follows: TGTGCCAGCAGCGATACCGGGACTAGCTTACATGAGCAGTTCTTC. The encoded protein is CASSDTGTSLHEQFF.

The chain links TRBV6-5 to TRBJ2-1; possible D gene TRBD1, 6 bases. The CDR3 runs to 13 residues. The germline V gene has CDR1 MNHEY and CDR2 SVGAGI. Trimming shortened V by 5 bases and J by 12 bases, and 17 bases separated the two germline ends. The CDR3 reads CASSPGTPAGQFF. CDR3 sequence (DNA): TGTGCCAGCAGTCCCGGGACACCAGCAGGGCAGTTCTTC.

The rearrangement links TRBV20-1 to TRBJ1-4; D perhaps matches TRBD1 (5 bases). The CDR3 loop spans 13 amino acids. Trimming took off 0 bases at V and 6 bases at J, with 8 bases between the two ends. Germline-derived CDR1 and CDR2 are DFQATT and SNEGSKA (reference sequence). In nucleotides, the CDR3 is TGCAGTGCTAGAGACGGGGCGGATGAAAAACTGTTTTTT. This encodes CSARDGADEKLFF.

The chain links TRBV20-1 to TRBJ2-3; D is perhaps TRBD1 (5 bases). The CDR3 totals 14 residues. The germline V gene encodes CDR1 DFQATT and CDR2 SNEGSKA (reference sequence). Trimming removed 4 bases at V and 4 bases at J, with 15 bases between. CDR3 coding DNA: TGCAGTGCTAATCCAGGGTTTGATGCAGATACGCAGTATTTT. This gives the protein CSANPGFDADTQYF.

This sequence joins TRBV7-9 and TRBJ1-3; D is possibly TRBD1 (6 bases). Per the germline V gene, CDR1 is SEHNR and CDR2 is FQNEAQ (reference sequence). This CDR3 contains 16 residues. Trimming shortened V by 5 bases and J by 0 bases, and 14 bases separated the two germline ends. The CDR3 protein is CASSRGGRSSGNTIYF. The CDR3, as DNA: TGTGCCAGCAGCCGGGGGGGCAGGAGCTCTGGAAACACCATATATTTT.

The chain is built from TRBV4-1 and TRBJ2-5; D may be TRBD2 (6 bases). The J call is uncertain, as TRBJ2-7 better fits the DNA end. CDR1 is MGHRA, CDR2 YSYEKL, per germline. CDR3 size: 15 residues. The CDR3 spells CASSGTGTGVSEQYF. The CDR3 DNA sequence: TGCGCCAGCAGCGGAACCGGGACGGGGGTGAGCGAGCAGTACTTC.

This clonotype was recorded many times. The genes are TRBV12-3 or TRBV12-4 and TRBJ1-4; D ambiguous. The CDR3 has 11 amino acids. V was trimmed by 1 base and J by 7 bases, leaving 1 base between them. The CDR3 nucleotides read TGTGCCAGCAGTTTAGGTGAAAAACTGTTTTTT. Residues: CASSLGEKLFF.

The gene calls are TRBV28 and TRBJ1-5; no clear D gene. Per the germline V gene, CDR1 is MDHEN and CDR2 is SYDVKM. Trimming took off 6 bases at V and 6 bases at J, with 15 bases between the two ends. This CDR3 is 14 amino acids long. CDR3 loop: CASRVLGSGQPQHF. The CDR3 DNA follows: TGTGCCAGCAGGGTGTTAGGGTCAGGTCAGCCCCAGCATTTT.

This clonotype was detected only a few times. This chain links TRBV4-1 with TRBJ1-1; D possibly corresponds to TRBD1 (6 bases). Trimming removed 4 bases at V and 5 bases at J, with 17 bases between. The CDR3 spans 15 residues. CDR1 and CDR2 from the germline V gene are MGHRA and YSYEKL. The CDR3 nucleotides read TGCGCCAGCAGCCCCCAAGGGGGAGGGGGGACTGAAGCTTTCTTT. Translating gives CASSPQGGGGTEAFF.

This clonotype appeared a few times. This chain links TRBV29-1 with TRBJ2-3; D could derive from TRBD1 or TRBD2 (6 bases each). This CDR3 has 14 amino acids. CDR1 is SQVTM, CDR2 ANQGSEA, per germline. V lost 3 bases and J lost 5, with 15 bases in between. The CDR3 nucleotides are TGCAGCGTTGATATCGGGGGCCGGGGAGATACGCAGTATTTT. Protein sequence: CSVDIGGRGDTQYF.

The chain uses TRBV6-6 and TRBJ2-2; 8 bases are a match to TRBD1. With V trimmed by 11 bases and J by 4 bases, 6 bases remained unmatched. This CDR3 has 13 amino acids. Germline values: CDR1 MNHNY, CDR2 SVGAGI (reference sequence). The CDR3 protein is CAERQGRTGELFF. Written as DNA, the CDR3 is TGTGCCGAACGACAGGGGCGCACCGGGGAGCTGTTTTTT.

The V and J genes are TRBV7-2 and TRBJ2-1; D remains ambiguous. The V end lost 5 bases, the J end lost 0 bases, and 8 bases lay between the germline ends. Looked up from germline, CDR1 is SGHTA and CDR2 is FQGNSA. The CDR3 has 14 amino acids. CDR3: CASSGPVSYNEQFF. The CDR3 DNA reads as TGTGCCAGCAGCGGCCCCGTCTCCTACAATGAGCAGTTCTTC.

The chain uses TRBV10-3 and TRBJ2-7; TRBD2 matches 9 bases. Germline-derived CDR1 and CDR2 are ENHRY and SYGVKD. The V segment lost 4 bases and the J segment 2 bases; nucleotides outside the gene matches: 6. The CDR3 is 15 residues long. As DNA, the CDR3 is TGTGCCATCAGTGCGGCCGGGACTAGCACCTACGAGCAGTACTTC. This sequence encodes CAISAAGTSTYEQYF.

The chain employs TRBV5-1 and TRBJ2-5; 7 bases line up with TRBD2. Germline V gives CDR1 SGHRS, CDR2 YFSETQ. Trimming cost V 4 bases and J 4 bases; bases outside gene matches: 13. The CDR3 is made up of 16 amino acids. CDR3 residues: CASSLRTSAFGETQYF. The CDR3 DNA is TGCGCCAGCAGCCTTAGAACTAGCGCATTCGGAGAGACCCAGTACTTC.

The count of this clonotype is one. This chain connects TRBV7-9 to TRBJ2-1, with 7 nucleotides matching TRBD2. CDR1 and CDR2 (germline): SEHNR, FQNEAQ (reference sequence). The V segment lost 8 bases and the J segment 4 bases; nucleotides outside the gene matches: 14. CDR3 length: 16 amino acids. The CDR3 coding sequence is TGTGCCAGCGTTTTATCGGCGGGAGACCGTTACAATGAGCAGTTCTTC. Translated: CASVLSAGDRYNEQFF.

With regard to this clonotype: One end of the junction fails to match germline, which may point to a read error. The chain uses TRBV7-9 and TRBJ2-7; the D is unclear. Germline V gene data show CDR1 as SEHNR and CDR2 as FQNEAQ (reference sequence). The CDR3 runs to 12 residues. The CDR3 region is CSSSEKRYEQYF. The CDR3 DNA sequence: TGTTCCAGCAGCGAGAAGCGCTACGAGCAGTACTTC.